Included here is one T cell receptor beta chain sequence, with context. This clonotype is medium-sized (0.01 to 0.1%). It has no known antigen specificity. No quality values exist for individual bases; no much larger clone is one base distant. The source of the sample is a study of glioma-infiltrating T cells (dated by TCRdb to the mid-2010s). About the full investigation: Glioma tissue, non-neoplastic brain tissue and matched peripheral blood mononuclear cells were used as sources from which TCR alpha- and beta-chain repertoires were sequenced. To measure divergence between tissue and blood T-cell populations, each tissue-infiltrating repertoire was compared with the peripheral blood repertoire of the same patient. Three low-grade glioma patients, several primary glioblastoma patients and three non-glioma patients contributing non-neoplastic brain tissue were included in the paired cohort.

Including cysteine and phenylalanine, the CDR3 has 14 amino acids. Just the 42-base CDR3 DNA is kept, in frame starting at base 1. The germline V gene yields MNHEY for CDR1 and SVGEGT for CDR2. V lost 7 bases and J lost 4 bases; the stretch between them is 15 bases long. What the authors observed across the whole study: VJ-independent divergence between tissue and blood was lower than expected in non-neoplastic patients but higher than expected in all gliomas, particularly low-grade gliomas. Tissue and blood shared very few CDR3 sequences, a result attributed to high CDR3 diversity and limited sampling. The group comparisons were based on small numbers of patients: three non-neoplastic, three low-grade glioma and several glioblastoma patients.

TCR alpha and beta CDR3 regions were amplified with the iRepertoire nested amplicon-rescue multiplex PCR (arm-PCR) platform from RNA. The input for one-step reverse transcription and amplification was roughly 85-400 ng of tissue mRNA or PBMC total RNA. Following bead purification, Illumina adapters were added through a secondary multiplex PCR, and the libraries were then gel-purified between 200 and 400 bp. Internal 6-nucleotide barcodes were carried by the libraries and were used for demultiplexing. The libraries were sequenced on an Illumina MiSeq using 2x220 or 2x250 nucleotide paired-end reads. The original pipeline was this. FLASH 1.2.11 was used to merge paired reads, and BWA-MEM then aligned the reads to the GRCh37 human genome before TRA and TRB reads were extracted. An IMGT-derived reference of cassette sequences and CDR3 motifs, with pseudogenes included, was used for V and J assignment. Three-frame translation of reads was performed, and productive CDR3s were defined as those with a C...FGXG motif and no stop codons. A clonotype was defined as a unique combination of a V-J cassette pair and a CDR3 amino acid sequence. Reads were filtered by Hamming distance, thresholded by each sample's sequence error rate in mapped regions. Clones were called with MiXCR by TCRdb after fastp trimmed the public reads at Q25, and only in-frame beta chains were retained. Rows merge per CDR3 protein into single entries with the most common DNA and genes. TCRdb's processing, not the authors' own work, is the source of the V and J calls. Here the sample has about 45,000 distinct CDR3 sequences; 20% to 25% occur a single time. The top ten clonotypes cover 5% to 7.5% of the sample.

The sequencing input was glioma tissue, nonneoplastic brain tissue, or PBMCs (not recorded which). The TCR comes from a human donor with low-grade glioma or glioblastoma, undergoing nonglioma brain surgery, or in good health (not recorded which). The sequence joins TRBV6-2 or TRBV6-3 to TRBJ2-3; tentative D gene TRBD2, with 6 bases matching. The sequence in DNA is TGTGCCAGCAATCGGAACGGAGGGCCAGATACGCAGTATTTT. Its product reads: CASNRNGGPDTQYF.